These T cell receptor beta chains were read from a single sample in a study of regulatory T cells in long-lasting Graves disease. One entry per CDR3 protein, called by TCRdb with MiXCR from the multiplex PCR reads. The sample includes 600,000 to 850,000 distinct CDR3 sequences, 25% to 35% of them seen just once. Sequencing was performed on peripheral blood mononuclear cells (PBMCs), taken when the disease was refractory, from a patient treated with antithyroid drugs. These receptors all stem from a female donor with Graves disease. Each CDR3 is given with its conserved first and last residue. D genes are given only for firm matches. A clone size is listed for some rows: how often the clone was seen (once, few, many), or a class if it is expanded.

D gene: TRBD2
clone size: -
J gene: TRBJ2-5
V gene: TRBV29-1
CDR3 DNA: TGCAGCGTTCGGGCGGGAGTTACGGAGACCCAGTACTTC
CDR3 protein: CSVRAGVTETQYF

D gene: -
clone size: -
J gene: TRBJ2-6
V gene: TRBV6-1
CDR3 DNA: TGTGCCAGCATCCAGGGCGATAGGTCTGGGGCCAACGTCCTGACTTTC
CDR3 protein: CASIQGDRSGANVLTF

D gene: TRBD2
clone size: -
J gene: TRBJ2-7
V gene: TRBV19
CDR3 DNA: TGTGCCAGTTCCCGTTTGGGGACTAGCGGGAGTTACTACGAGCAGTACTTC
CDR3 protein: CASSRLGTSGSYYEQYF

D gene: -
clone size: few
J gene: TRBJ1-3
V gene: TRBV2
CDR3 DNA: TGTGCCAGCAACCCGGATTCCGGAAACACCATATATTTT
CDR3 protein: CASNPDSGNTIYF

D gene: TRBD1
clone size: once
J gene: TRBJ1-3
V gene: TRBV10-2
CDR3 DNA: TGCGCCAGCAGCGGCGACAGGGGTGGAAACACCATATATTTT
CDR3 protein: CASSGDRGGNTIYF

D gene: -
clone size: -
J gene: TRBJ1-4
V gene: TRBV20-1
CDR3 DNA: TGCAGTGCTAGAGCGGCTGCGGGGGGGTTTGGTGAAAAACTGTTTTTT
CDR3 protein: CSARAAAGGFGEKLFF

D gene: -
clone size: once
J gene: TRBJ2-3
V gene: TRBV10-3
CDR3 DNA: TGTGCCATCAGTGAGTCAACTAGCAGGCGCACAGATACGCAGTATTTT
CDR3 protein: CAISESTSRRTDTQYF

D gene: TRBD1
clone size: few
J gene: TRBJ1-5
V gene: TRBV7-9
CDR3 DNA: TGTGCCAGCAGCTTAGGCGGACAGGGGAGCAATCAGCCCCAGCATTTT
CDR3 protein: CASSLGGQGSNQPQHF

D gene: -
clone size: -
J gene: TRBJ1-1
V gene: TRBV20-1
CDR3 DNA: TGCAGTGCTACGGGGGGGACATCTGAAGCTTTCTTT
CDR3 protein: CSATGGTSEAFF

D gene: TRBD1
clone size: many
J gene: TRBJ1-5
V gene: TRBV2
CDR3 DNA: TGTGCCAGCAAGGGACAGATAGATCAGCCCCAGCATTTT
CDR3 protein: CASKGQIDQPQHF

D gene: -
clone size: many
J gene: TRBJ1-1
V gene: TRBV12-3/TRBV12-4
CDR3 DNA: TGTGCCAGCAGTGACCGGGGTAAAGCTTTCTTT
CDR3 protein: CASSDRGKAFF

D gene: -
clone size: -
J gene: TRBJ1-4
V gene: TRBV12-5
CDR3 DNA: TGTGCTAGTGGTCCAGGACAGACACCTAATGAAAAACTGTTTTTT
CDR3 protein: CASGPGQTPNEKLFF

D gene: -
clone size: -
J gene: TRBJ1-3
V gene: TRBV6-1
CDR3 DNA: TGTGCCAGCAGGACCAGGGGCCTCTCTGGAAACACCATATATTTT
CDR3 protein: CASRTRGLSGNTIYF

D gene: -
clone size: once
J gene: TRBJ1-1
V gene: TRBV30
CDR3 DNA: TGTGCCTGGAGTGTACGGTTAGGGGACACTGAAGCTTTCTTT
CDR3 protein: CAWSVRLGDTEAFF

D gene: -
clone size: -
J gene: TRBJ1-1
V gene: TRBV7-6
CDR3 DNA: TGTGCCAGCAGCCCCAGGGGCTCGAACATTGAAGCTTTCTTT
CDR3 protein: CASSPRGSNIEAFF

D gene: -
clone size: few
J gene: TRBJ1-2
V gene: TRBV29-1
CDR3 DNA: TGCAGCGTTGAAAGGAGATTAGCTAACTATGGCTACACCTTC
CDR3 protein: CSVERRLANYGYTF

D gene: TRBD2
clone size: -
J gene: TRBJ2-7
V gene: TRBV19
CDR3 DNA: TGTGCCAGCAGGACTAGCGGGACACGCGAGCAGTACTTC
CDR3 protein: CASRTSGTREQYF

D gene: -
clone size: many
J gene: TRBJ1-2
V gene: TRBV6-5
CDR3 DNA: TGTGCCAGCAGTTACTCTGGACCTTATGGCTACACCTTC
CDR3 protein: CASSYSGPYGYTF

D gene: -
clone size: -
J gene: TRBJ1-2
V gene: TRBV6-2/TRBV6-3
CDR3 DNA: TGTGCCAGCAGTTACACGTCGACGATGACCCTACCAAACTATGGCTACACCTTC
CDR3 protein: CASSYTSTMTLPNYGYTF

D gene: TRBD1
clone size: -
J gene: TRBJ1-2
V gene: TRBV5-1
CDR3 DNA: TGCGCCAGCAGCTTGACAGGGGTTGGCTACACCTTC
CDR3 protein: CASSLTGVGYTF

D gene: TRBD2
clone size: many
J gene: TRBJ2-2
V gene: TRBV24-1
CDR3 DNA: TGTGCCACCAGTGATGGTAGCGGGGGAACCGGGGAGCTGTTTTTT
CDR3 protein: CATSDGSGGTGELFF

D gene: -
clone size: many
J gene: TRBJ2-5
V gene: TRBV5-6
CDR3 DNA: TGTGCCAGCAGATCGAGTAGCGCGGAGACCCAGTACTTC
CDR3 protein: CASRSSSAETQYF

D gene: -
clone size: few
J gene: TRBJ1-4
V gene: TRBV29-1
CDR3 DNA: TGCAGCGTTGAAGTCGCGACCGGCTGGGCTAATGAAAAACTGTTTTTT
CDR3 protein: CSVEVATGWANEKLFF

D gene: -
clone size: -
J gene: TRBJ1-6
V gene: TRBV12-3/TRBV12-4
CDR3 DNA: TGTGCCAGCAGGCTGGACAGATATAATTCACCCCTCCACTTT
CDR3 protein: CASRLDRYNSPLHF

D gene: -
clone size: -
J gene: TRBJ2-1
V gene: TRBV7-2
CDR3 DNA: TGTGCCAGCAGCCTAAGGGACTCCGATACCTACAATGAGCAGTTCTTC
CDR3 protein: CASSLRDSDTYNEQFF

D gene: -
clone size: -
J gene: TRBJ2-2
V gene: TRBV27
CDR3 DNA: TGTGCCAGCAGTGAAACAGGATTTCCCTTCACCGGGGAGCTGTTTTTT
CDR3 protein: CASSETGFPFTGELFF